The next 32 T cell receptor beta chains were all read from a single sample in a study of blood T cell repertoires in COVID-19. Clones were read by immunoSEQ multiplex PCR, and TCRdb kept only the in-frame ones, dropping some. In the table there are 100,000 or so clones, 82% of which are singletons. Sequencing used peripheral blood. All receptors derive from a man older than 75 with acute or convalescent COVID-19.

CDR3 nucleotide sequence: TGTGCCAGCGGAGGGGCGCCGGTTGAGACCCAGTACTTC. Protein product: CASGGAPVETQYF. The genes are TRBV6-6 and TRBJ2-5; D is perhaps TRBD2 (6 bases). The V gene lost 8 bases and the J gene lost 5 bases, with 15 bases spanning the gap. Germline loops: CDR1 MNHNY, CDR2 SVGAGI (reference sequence). The CDR3 is 13 amino acids.

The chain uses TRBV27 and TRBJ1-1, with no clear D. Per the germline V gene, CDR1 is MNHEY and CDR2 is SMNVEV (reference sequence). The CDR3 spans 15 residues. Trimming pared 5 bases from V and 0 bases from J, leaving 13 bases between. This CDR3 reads CASSGRNFMNTEAFF. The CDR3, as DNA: TGTGCCAGCAGTGGGAGGAACTTCATGAACACTGAAGCTTTCTTT.

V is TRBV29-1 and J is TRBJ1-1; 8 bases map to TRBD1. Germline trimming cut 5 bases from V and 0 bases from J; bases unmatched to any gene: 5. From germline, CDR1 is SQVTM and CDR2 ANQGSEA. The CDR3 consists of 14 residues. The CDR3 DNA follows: TGCAGCGTTCGACGGACAGGGCTGAACACTGAAGCTTTCTTT. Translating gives CSVRRTGLNTEAFF.

For the CDR3, the DNA is TGTGCCAGCAGCTCCGGAGAGGGCGGGGCGGTGAGGCATTTT. Translation: CASSSGEGGAVRHF. The J gene is TRBJ1-5, the V gene TRBV7-2, with D possibly matching TRBD1 (5 bases). The CDR3 has 14 residues. Germline CDR1 is SGHTA and CDR2 is FQGNSA. Trimming shortened V by 4 bases and J by 15 bases, and 22 bases separated the two germline ends.

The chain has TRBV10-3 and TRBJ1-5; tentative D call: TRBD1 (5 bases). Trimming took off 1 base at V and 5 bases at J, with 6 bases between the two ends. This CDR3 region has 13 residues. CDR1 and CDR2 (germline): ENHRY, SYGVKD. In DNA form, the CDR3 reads TGTGCCATCAGTGAGTTCAGGGATCAGCCCCAGCATTTT. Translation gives CAISEFRDQPQHF.

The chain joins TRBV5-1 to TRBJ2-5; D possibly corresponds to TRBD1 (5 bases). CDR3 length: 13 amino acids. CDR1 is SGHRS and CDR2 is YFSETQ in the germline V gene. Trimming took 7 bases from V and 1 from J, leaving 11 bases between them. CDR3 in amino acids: CASQGDSQETQYF. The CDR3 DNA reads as TGCGCCAGCCAGGGTGACAGCCAAGAGACCCAGTACTTC.

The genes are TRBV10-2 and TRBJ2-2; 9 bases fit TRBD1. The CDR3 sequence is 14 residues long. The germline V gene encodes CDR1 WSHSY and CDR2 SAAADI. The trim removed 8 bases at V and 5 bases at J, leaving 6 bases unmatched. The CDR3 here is CASRDRAETGELFF. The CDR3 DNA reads TGCGCCAGCCGGGACAGGGCGGAAACCGGGGAGCTGTTTTTT.

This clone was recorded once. The CDR3 spells CSVYTGELFF. The CDR3 nucleotides are TGCAGCGTCTACACCGGGGAGCTGTTTTTT. The rearrangement joins TRBV29-1 to TRBJ2-2, with D unclear. Per germline, CDR1 SQVTM and CDR2 ANQGSEA. Trimming pared 6 bases from V and 3 bases from J, leaving 2 bases between. The CDR3 runs to 10 residues.

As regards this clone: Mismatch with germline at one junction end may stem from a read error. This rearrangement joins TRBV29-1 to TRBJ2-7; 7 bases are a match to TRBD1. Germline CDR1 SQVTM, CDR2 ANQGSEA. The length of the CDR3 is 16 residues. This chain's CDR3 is CSIEEISGQRSYEQYF. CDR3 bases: TGCAGCATTGAAGAAATCTCGGGACAGAGGTCCTACGAGCAGTACTTC.

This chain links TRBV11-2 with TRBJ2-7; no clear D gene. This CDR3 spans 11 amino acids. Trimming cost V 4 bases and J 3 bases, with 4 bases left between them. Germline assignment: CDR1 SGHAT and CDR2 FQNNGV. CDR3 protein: CASSSLYEQYF. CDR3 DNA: TGTGCCAGCAGCTCCCTCTACGAGCAGTACTTC.

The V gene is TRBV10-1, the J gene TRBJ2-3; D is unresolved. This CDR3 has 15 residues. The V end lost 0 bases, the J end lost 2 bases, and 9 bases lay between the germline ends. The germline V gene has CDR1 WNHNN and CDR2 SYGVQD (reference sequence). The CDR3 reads CASSESASHTDTQYF. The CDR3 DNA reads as TGCGCCAGCAGTGAGTCGGCCTCACACACAGATACGCAGTATTTT.

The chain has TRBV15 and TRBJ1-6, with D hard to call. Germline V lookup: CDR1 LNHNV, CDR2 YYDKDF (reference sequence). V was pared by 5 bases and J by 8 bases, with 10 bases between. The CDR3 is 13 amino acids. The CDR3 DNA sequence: TGTGCCACCAGCCTCCAGAGGGATTCACCCCTCCACTTT. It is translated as CATSLQRDSPLHF.

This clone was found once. The CDR3 sequence: CASSSPGQPYEQYF. CDR3 nucleotides: TGTGCCAGCAGCTCACCGGGACAACCCTACGAGCAGTACTTC. The chain couples TRBV7-2 to TRBJ2-7; a weak D match, TRBD1 (6 bases). This CDR3 contains 14 residues. The V gene lost 4 bases and the J gene lost 2 bases, with 12 bases spanning the gap. Germline assignment: CDR1 SGHTA and CDR2 FQGNSA.

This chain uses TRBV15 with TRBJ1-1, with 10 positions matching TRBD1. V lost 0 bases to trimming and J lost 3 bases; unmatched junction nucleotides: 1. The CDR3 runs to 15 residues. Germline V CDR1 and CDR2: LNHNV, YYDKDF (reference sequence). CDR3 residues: CATSRDGTGDTEAFF. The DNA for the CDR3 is TGTGCCACCAGCAGAGATGGGACAGGGGACACTGAAGCTTTCTTT.

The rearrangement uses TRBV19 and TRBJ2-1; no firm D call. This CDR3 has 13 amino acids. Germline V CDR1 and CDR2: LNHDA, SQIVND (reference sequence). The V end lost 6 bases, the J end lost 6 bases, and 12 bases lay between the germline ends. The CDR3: CASSPTLLNEQFF. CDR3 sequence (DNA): TGTGCCAGTAGCCCAACCTTACTCAATGAGCAGTTCTTC.

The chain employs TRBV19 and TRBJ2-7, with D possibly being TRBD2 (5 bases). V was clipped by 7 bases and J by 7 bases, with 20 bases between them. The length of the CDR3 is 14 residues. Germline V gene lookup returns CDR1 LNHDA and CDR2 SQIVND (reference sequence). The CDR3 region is CASKGPYGSMEQYF. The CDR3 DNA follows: TGTGCCAGTAAAGGACCTTATGGGAGTATGGAGCAGTACTTC.

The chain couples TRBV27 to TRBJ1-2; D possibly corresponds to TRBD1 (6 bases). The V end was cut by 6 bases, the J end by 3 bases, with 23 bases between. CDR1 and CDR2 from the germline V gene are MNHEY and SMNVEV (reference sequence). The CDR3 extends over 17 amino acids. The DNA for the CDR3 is TGTGCCAGCAGATCCCCGGCCGGTCAGGGGTCTGACTATGGCTACACCTTC. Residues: CASRSPAGQGSDYGYTF.

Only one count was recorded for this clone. As DNA, the CDR3 is TGCGCCAGCAGCTCCCAGGGGCGTCCCTACGAGCAGTACTTC. This sequence encodes CASSSQGRPYEQYF. The gene calls are TRBV5-1 and TRBJ2-7; D possibly corresponds to TRBD1 (6 bases). Germline-derived CDR1 and CDR2 are SGHRS and YFSETQ. V gave up 3 bases and J gave up 2 bases, with 12 bases separating them. The CDR3 totals 14 residues.

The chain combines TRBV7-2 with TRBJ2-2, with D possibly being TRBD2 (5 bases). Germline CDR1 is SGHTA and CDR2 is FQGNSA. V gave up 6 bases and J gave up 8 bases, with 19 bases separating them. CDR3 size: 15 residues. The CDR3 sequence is CASRSQGGIPGELFF. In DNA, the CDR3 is TGTGCCAGCAGATCTCAAGGAGGTATCCCGGGGGAGCTGTTTTTT.

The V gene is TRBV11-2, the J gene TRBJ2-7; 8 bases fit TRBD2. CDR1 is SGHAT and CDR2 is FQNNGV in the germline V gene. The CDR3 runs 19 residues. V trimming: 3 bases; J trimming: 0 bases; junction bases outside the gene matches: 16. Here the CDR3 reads CASSFRRGSGVSSSYEQYF. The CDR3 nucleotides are TGTGCCAGCAGCTTCCGGAGGGGTAGCGGGGTCTCGAGCTCCTACGAGCAGTACTTC.

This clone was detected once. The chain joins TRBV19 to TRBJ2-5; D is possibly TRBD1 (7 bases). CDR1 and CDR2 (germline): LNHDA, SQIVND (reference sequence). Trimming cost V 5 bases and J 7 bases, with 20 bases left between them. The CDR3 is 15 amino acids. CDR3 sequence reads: CASSPRQGRRGTQYF. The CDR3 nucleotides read TGTGCCAGTAGTCCTCGACAGGGACGGAGGGGGACCCAGTACTTC.

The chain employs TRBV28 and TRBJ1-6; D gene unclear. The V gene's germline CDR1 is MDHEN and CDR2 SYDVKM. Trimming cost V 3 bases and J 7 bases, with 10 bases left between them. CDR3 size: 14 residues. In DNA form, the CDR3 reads TGTGCCAGCAGTTTGGTACAGTACAATTCACCCCTCCACTTT. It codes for CASSLVQYNSPLHF.

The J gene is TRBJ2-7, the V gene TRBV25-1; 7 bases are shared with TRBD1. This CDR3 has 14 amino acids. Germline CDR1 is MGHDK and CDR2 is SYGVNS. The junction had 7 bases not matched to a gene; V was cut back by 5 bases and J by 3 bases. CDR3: CASSPRDSNYEQYF. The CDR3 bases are TGTGCCAGCAGTCCCCGGGACAGCAACTACGAGCAGTACTTC.

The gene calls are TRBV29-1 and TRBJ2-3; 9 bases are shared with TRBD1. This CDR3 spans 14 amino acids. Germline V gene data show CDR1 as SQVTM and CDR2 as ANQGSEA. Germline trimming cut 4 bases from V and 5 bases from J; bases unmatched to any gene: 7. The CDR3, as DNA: TGCAGCGTTGTGGCGGACAGGGGTTTAGATACGCAGTATTTT. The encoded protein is CSVVADRGLDTQYF.

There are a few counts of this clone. CDR3 region: CASSPDRGANEQFF. CDR3 DNA: TGTGCCAGCAGTCCCGACAGGGGAGCCAATGAGCAGTTCTTC. The V call is TRBV6-5, the J call TRBJ2-1; TRBD1 aligns across 8 bases. CDR3 length: 14 amino acids. V was pared by 5 bases and J by 6 bases, with 6 bases of the junction left unmatched. CDR1 and CDR2 (germline): MNHEY, SVGAGI.

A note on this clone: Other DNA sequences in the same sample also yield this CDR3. In DNA, the CDR3 is TGTGCCAGCAGCTTAGCGGTAGCATCCTACGAGCAGTACTTC. Protein sequence: CASSLAVASYEQYF. V is TRBV7-9 and J is TRBJ2-7, with D unclear. The CDR3 extends over 14 amino acids. V lost 0 bases and J 1 base, leaving 7 bases between the germline ends. Germline CDR1 and CDR2: SEHNR and FQNEAQ (reference sequence). The whole variable domain, filled in from reference TRBV7-9 and TRBJ2-7, reads DTGVSQNPRHKITKRGQNVTFRCDPISEHNRLYWYRQTLGQGPEFLTYFQNEAQLEKSRLLSDRFSAERPKGSFSTLEIQRTEQGDSAMYLCASSLAVASYEQYFGPGTRLTVT.

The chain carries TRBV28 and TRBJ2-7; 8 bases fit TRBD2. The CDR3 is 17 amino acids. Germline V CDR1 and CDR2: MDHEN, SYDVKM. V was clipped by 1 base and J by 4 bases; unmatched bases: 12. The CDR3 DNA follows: TGTGCCAGCAGTTTATATACTACGGGCGGGGGGAGGTACGAGCAGTACTTC. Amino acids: CASSLYTTGGGRYEQYF.

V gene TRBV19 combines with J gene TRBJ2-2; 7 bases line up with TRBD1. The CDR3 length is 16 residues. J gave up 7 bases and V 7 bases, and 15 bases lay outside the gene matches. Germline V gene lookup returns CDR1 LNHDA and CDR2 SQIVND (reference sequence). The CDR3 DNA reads TGTGCCAGTACCTCATCAGGCAGGGGGTTGGACGGGGAGCTGTTTTTT. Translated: CASTSSGRGLDGELFF. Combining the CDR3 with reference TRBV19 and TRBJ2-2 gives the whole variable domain DGGITQSPKYLFRKEGQNVTLSCEQNLNHDAMYWYRQDPGQGLRLIYYSQIVNDFQKGDIAEGYSVSREKKESFPLTVTSAQKNPTAFYLCASTSSGRGLDGELFFGEGSRLTVL.

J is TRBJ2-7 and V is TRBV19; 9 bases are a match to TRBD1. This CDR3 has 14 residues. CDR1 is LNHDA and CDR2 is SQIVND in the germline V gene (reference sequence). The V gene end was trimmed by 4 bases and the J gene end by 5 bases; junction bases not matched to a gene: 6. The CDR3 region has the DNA TGTGCCAGTAGTAATGACAGGGGGTCCGACGAGCAGTACTTC. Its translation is CASSNDRGSDEQYF.

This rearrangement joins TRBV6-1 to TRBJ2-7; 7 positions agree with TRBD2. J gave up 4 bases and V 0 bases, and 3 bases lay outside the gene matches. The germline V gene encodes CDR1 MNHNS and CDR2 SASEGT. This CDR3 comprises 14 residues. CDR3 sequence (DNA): TGTGCCAGCAGTGAAGCGGGAGGGGAGTACGAGCAGTACTTC. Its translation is CASSEAGGEYEQYF.

CDR3 sequence reads: CASSTGTSGGNEQFF. The CDR3 DNA is TGTGCCAGCAGCACTGGGACTAGCGGGGGGAATGAGCAGTTCTTC. The chain is built from TRBV7-6 and TRBJ2-1, with TRBD2 matching 15 bases. The CDR3 sequence is 15 residues long. Germline V gene data show CDR1 as SGHVS and CDR2 as FNYEAQ. J gave up 7 bases and V 5 bases, and 3 bases lay outside the gene matches.

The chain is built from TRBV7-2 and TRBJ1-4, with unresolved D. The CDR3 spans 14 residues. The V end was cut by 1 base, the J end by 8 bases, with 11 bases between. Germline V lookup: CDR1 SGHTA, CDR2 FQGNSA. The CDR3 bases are TGTGCCAGCAGCTTAGGCGGCGCAGCGGAAAAACTGTTTTTT. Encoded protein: CASSLGGAAEKLFF.